This T cell receptor beta chain was identified during a study of cytomegalovirus exposure and HLA in healthy donors (dated by TCRdb to about 2017). About the full investigation: An earlier analysis of several hundred of the donors reported 276 Gb of sequence data and 117 million unique TCR beta sequences obtained from around 190 million T cells. Roughly 300 gigabases of sequencing data and tens of millions of unique TCR sequences were included in an early release covering roughly 600 HLA-typed donors. Of the roughly 420 genotyped donors, less than 90% were placed in the genetic ancestry cluster associated with self-reported Caucasian donors. The study aimed to test whether cataloging public T cell receptors could reveal signatures of past pathogen exposure. The study used immunosequencing to profile the T cell repertoires of several hundred subjects and linked those repertoires to cytomegalovirus serostatus. A separate validation cohort of 100 to 150 different subjects was used in addition to the approximately 640-subject first cohort. The study combined high-throughput TCR immunosequencing, statistical association of individual TCRs with disease status, and machine learning to predict cytomegalovirus infection status. To study patterns of TCR occurrence, a later analysis re-analyzed previously published TCR beta repertoires from several hundred donors and added high-resolution HLA genotyping. In the later analysis, no new phenotypic data were used to find candidate immune exposures; instead, reliance was placed on TCR beta sequences and their occurrence across donors. To decide whether each TCR beta V gene segment behaved as functional or pseudogenic, an earlier analysis of some 600 of the donors relied on high-throughput TCR beta sequencing. Donor age, sex, ethnicity and CMV serostatus were compiled alongside the repertoire data. In a later genetic analysis, genome-wide SNP genotypes for 398 of the 666 donors were used, and that subset was treated as a discovery cohort. All discovery cohort repertoires had been generated using a single sequencing platform. Class I and class II HLA loci were covered by the typing at four-digit resolution. Typing coverage varied by locus: about 620-630 donors for A, B, C, DRB1 and DQB1; under 550 for DQA1; approximately 570 for DPA1; about 450 for DPB1. Several DR-DQ haplotypes were treated as single units for association and clustering because of strong linkage in the cohort. Among over 350 genotyped donors of the cohort, an average of 235,054 unique TCR beta nucleotide sequences were sequenced per donor, around 20% of them non-productive.

Of note for this clone: The antigen it recognizes is unknown. No per-base quality is available; no much larger clone lies one base away.

Germline trimming amounts to 0 bases on V and 9 bases on J, with 8 as the count of junction bases outside the gene matches. There are 15 amino acids in the CDR3, from cysteine to phenylalanine inclusive. The DNA shown is the 45-base CDR3, in frame from base 1. Based on the germline V gene, the CDR1 and CDR2 sequences are WSHSY and SAAADI. Receptor libraries were prepared by the immunoSEQ multiplex PCR assay. For the multiplex PCR, a mixture combining 60 forward primers for TCR Vbeta segments and 13 reverse primers for TCR Jbeta segments was used. Amplification of the CDR3 region of rearranged TCR beta genes was performed with a multiplex PCR assay on genomic DNA. The Illumina HiSeq System was used to sequence the amplified TCR beta libraries as 87-base-pair reads. For the original study's pipeline: A later analysis counted around 72 million unique TCR beta chains across the 640 or so repertoires, and roughly 10 million of these chains were shared by at least two donors. Raw reads were error-corrected and collapsed into unique sequences with a nearest-neighbor algorithm that merged closely related sequences to remove PCR and sequencing errors. Alignment of CDR3 sequences to IMGT reference sequences was used to assign V, D and J gene segments. For a sequence to be retained, a match of at least six nucleotides was required to both a V gene segment and a J gene segment. Rearrangements were called productive when the CDR3 lacked stop codons and stayed in frame with V and J; all others were non-productive. CDR3 was defined according to IMGT convention as the region running from the second conserved V-encoded cysteine to the conserved J-encoded phenylalanine. In an earlier analysis of roughly 580 of the donors, sequences lacking an unambiguous match to a single V gene segment were excluded. In an earlier analysis of 450 to 700 of the donors, V segments were called functional above 56.7% productive rearrangements and were called segregating when the between-donor standard deviation exceeded 5%. To diagnose cytomegalovirus status from the catalog of TCR beta chain sequences, a statistical classification framework was built. In a later analysis, V and J genes were assigned by comparing TCR nucleotide sequences against IMGT/GENE-DB human TR gene sequences. Using the TCRdist pipeline, a later analysis assigned CDR3 sequences along with most-parsimonious VDJ recombination scenarios. In a later analysis, each TCR beta chain was defined by its CDR3 amino acid sequence together with its V-gene family, and reads lacking a unique V-gene family were excluded. A later analysis removed 500 to 650 highly shared, low-generation-probability nucleotide sequences to deal with suspected cross-contamination and a sequencing artifact. In a later analysis, a clonal expansion index was calculated for each public chain from normalized within-repertoire ranks of inferred template counts. In a later analysis, generation probabilities were computed using a VDJ recombination model fitted to out-of-frame rearrangements, and the results were checked against IGoR. In a later analysis, TCR-TCR, TCR-HLA and TCR-CMV co-occurrence was scored with hypergeometric tests, and a repertoire-size bias correction was applied to TCR pairs. A later analysis estimated false discovery rates by permuting HLA or CMV assignments 20 times. In a later analysis, co-occurring TCRs were grouped using DBSCAN, with TCRdist sequence similarity added in when clustering inside HLA-allele-positive subsets. For co-occurrence clustering, repertoires with fewer than 30,000 or more than 120,000 public chains were excluded, along with a handful of repertoires with anomalous nucleotide sharing. TCRdb's version of the immuneACCESS table is confined to in-frame rearrangements and falls short of the full clone set. An unresolved V gene accounts for under half of the shortfall where checked; the remainder is of unknown origin. V and J calls and clone size are given by that table; D and trimming were obtained from the DNA. The sample table shows around 67,000 clones, and approximately 80% are seen once. The ten largest clones add up to 6.5% to 8.5% of the sample.

The paper as a whole reports these results and caveats: In a later genetic analysis, fewer N-insertions in productive TCRs were reported among donors in an Asian-associated ancestry cluster than the approximately 670-donor mean. Linkage disequilibrium might explain the correlated functional status among segregating V segments, but an unknown experimental factor could not be excluded. Three of the identified cytomegalovirus-associated TCR beta chains were confirmed in vitro to be specific for cytomegalovirus antigens. Only TCR beta chains were sequenced in this cohort, and the absence of alpha or paired-chain data limited detectable features. A further reported finding was that TCR beta sequences accurately predicted the HLA-A and HLA-B alleles for most subjects in the first cohort. Presence/absence analyses assumed roughly uniform sequencing depth across donors, an assumption that may not hold. A cluster of highly shared sequence variants was judged likely to represent a technical artifact of the sequencing pipeline. In a later analysis, HLA-associated TCR beta chains were found to be more clonally expanded and to have lower generation probabilities than equally common non-associated chains. In a later analysis, most CMV-associated TCR beta chains were found to appear HLA-restricted, with HLA associations seemingly driven largely by CMV exposure. Because HLA typing was missing for some donors at each locus, association tests included only the typed subset. In the study, around 150 TCR beta chains were listed as associated with cytomegalovirus. An earlier analysis of some 590 of the donors showed that most TCR beta V segments appeared in productive rearrangements either about 87% or about 30% of the time, which broadly matched IMGT annotations. When HLA alleles, especially DR and DQ, strongly co-occurred, attributing TCR associations to individual alleles was difficult. Cytomegalovirus status was reported to be diagnosed by the classifier with high specificity and sensitivity in both the original and validation cohorts. Some IMGT-functional V segments, including TRBV6-2 and TRBV6-3, could not be distinguished by the 87-base-pair reads and were therefore excluded. A later genetic analysis associated a missense DCLRE1C variant with V-gene and J-gene trimming of TCR beta chains, and an independent cohort replicated the association. Immune exposure information for the cohort was limited to CMV serostatus. In a later analysis, several top co-occurrence clusters were reported to appear linked to parvovirus B19, influenza, CMV and Epstein-Barr virus. Specific HLA alleles were associated with 15,000 to 20,000 TCR beta sequences at a false discovery rate of 0.05 in a later analysis. In a later analysis, the rate of TCR association differed among HLA loci, with DRB1 alleles having the most associated TCRs and HLA-C alleles having the fewest. The earlier analysis of approximately 560 of the donors excluded fewer than 20 rarely observed V segments, including chromosome 9 orphons, because counts were too low. The authors suggested that the approach could potentially be generalized to other disease states and immunological phenotypes. Most TCR sequences were seen in very few donors, while some public TCRs were found in many individuals.

The cohort was made up of approximately 670 healthy bone marrow donors. At the time of sampling, every cohort member was nominally healthy, though immune exposures that went unrecorded were likely present. The donor was CMV seropositive and was included in the group of 250 to 350 seropositive cohort members. A peripheral blood sample was provided by each donor, and peripheral blood mononuclear cells were used for TCR beta sequencing. The Qiagen DNeasy Blood Extraction Kit was used to extract genomic DNA from the blood cell samples. This chain is built from TRBV10-2 and TRBJ1-1, and 9 junctional nucleotides match TRBD1. The sequence was collected from a man between 18 and 29 years old in good health and CMV-seropositive. Sequenced: PBMCs. The CDR3 in this case is CASSESGTGLGQAFF. The DNA sequence reads TGCGCCAGCAGTGAGTCCGGGACAGGGTTGGGACAAGCTTTCTTT.